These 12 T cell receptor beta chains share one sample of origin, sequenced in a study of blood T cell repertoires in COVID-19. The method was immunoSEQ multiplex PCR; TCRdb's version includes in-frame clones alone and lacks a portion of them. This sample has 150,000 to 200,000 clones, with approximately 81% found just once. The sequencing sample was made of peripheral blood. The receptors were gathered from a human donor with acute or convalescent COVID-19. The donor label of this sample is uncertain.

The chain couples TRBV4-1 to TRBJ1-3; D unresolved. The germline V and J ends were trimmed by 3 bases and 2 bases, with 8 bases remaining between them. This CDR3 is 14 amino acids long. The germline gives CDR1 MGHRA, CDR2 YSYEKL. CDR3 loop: CASSHPGPGNTIYF. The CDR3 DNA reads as TGCGCCAGCAGCCACCCCGGTCCTGGAAACACCATATATTTT.

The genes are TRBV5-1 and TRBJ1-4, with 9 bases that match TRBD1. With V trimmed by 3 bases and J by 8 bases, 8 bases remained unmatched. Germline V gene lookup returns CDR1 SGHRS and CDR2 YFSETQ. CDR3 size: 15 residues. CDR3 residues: CASSSTGQGGEKLFF. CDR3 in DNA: TGCGCCAGCAGCTCCACGGGACAGGGAGGAGAAAAACTGTTTTTT.

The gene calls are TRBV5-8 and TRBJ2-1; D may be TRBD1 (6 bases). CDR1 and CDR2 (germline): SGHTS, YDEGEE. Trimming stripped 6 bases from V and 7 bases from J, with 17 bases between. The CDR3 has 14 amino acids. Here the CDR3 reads CASIFRDTRNEQFF. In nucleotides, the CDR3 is TGTGCCAGCATCTTCCGGGACACTCGAAATGAGCAGTTCTTC.

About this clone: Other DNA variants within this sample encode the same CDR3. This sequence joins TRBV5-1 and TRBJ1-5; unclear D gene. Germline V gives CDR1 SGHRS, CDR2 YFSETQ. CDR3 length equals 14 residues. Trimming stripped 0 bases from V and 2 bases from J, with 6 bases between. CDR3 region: CASSLGGGNQPQHF. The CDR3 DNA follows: TGCGCCAGCAGCTTGGGCGGAGGCAATCAGCCCCAGCATTTT.

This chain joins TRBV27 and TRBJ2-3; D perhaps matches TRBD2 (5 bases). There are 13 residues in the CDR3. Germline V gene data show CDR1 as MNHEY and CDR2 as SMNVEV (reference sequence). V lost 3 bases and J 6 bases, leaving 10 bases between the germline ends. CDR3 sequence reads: CASSFGMDDTQYF. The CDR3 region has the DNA TGTGCCAGCAGTTTCGGGATGGACGATACGCAGTATTTT.

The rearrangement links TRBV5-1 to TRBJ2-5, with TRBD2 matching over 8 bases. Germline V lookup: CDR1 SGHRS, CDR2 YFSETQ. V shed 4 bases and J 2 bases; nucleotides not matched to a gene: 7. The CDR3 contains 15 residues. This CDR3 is CASSLSGARQETQYF. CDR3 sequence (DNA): TGCGCCAGCAGCCTTAGCGGGGCGAGGCAAGAGACCCAGTACTTC. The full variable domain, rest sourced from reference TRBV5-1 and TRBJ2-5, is KAGVTQTPRYLIKTRGQQVTLSCSPISGHRSVSWYQQTPGQGLQFLFEYFSETQRNKGNFPGRFSGRQFSNSRSEMNVSTLELGDSALYLCASSLSGARQETQYFGPGTRLLVL.

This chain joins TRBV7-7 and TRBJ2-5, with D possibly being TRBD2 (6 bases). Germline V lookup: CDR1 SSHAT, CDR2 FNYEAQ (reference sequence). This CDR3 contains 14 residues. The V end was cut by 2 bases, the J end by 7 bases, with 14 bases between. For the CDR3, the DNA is TGTGCCAGCAGCTTATCTGCGGGGACGGGGACCCAGTACTTC. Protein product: CASSLSAGTGTQYF.

CDR3 sequence: CATSDPRDTSYEQYF. The CDR3 region has the DNA TGTGCCACCAGTGATCCCCGGGACACGTCCTACGAGCAGTACTTC. The chain joins TRBV24-1 to TRBJ2-7; TRBD1 is a possible D gene (6 bases). The germline V gene has CDR1 KGHDR and CDR2 SFDVKD. The length of the CDR3 is 15 residues. Trimming shortened V by 3 bases and J by 1 base, and 12 bases separated the two germline ends.

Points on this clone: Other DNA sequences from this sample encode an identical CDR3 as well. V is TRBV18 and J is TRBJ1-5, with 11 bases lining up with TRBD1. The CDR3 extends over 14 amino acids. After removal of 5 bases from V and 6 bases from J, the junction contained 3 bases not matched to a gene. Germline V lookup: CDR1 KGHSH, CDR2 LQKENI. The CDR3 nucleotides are TGTGCCAGCTCATCCGGGACAGGGGGTCAGCCCCAGCATTTT. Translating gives CASSSGTGGQPQHF.

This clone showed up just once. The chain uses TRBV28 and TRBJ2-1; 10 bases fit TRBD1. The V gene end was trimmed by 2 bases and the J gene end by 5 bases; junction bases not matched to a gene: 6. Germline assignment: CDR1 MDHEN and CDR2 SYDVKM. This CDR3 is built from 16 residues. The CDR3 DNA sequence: TGTGCCAGCAGTTTACGAAGACAGGGGGCCGACAATGAGCAGTTCTTC. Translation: CASSLRRQGADNEQFF.

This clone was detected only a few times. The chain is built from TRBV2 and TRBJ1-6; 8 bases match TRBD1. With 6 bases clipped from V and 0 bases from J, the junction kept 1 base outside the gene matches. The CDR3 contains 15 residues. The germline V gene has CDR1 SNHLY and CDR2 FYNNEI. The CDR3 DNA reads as TGTGCCAGCAGGGACAGGGACTCCTATAATTCACCCCTCCACTTT. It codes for CASRDRDSYNSPLHF.

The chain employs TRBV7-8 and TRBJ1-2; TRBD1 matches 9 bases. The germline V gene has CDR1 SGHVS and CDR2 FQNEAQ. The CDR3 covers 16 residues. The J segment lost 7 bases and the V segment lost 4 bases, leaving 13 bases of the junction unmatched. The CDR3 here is CASSSSTGTGTGGYTF. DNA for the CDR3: TGTGCCAGCAGCTCCTCCACCGGGACAGGGACTGGTGGCTACACCTTC.